This T cell receptor (beta chain) comes out of a study of CD4 and CD8 cells across lung adenocarcinoma regions. The patients had localized lung adenocarcinoma, a non-small cell subtype. Between the trimmed V and J ends, which lost 4 bases and 4 bases, there was a span of 11 bases. The CDR3 has 14 amino acids. Per the germline V gene, CDR1 is WNHNN and CDR2 is SYGVQD (reference sequence). MiXCR, run by TCRdb on the PCR reads, gives a single entry per CDR3 protein. The sample lists 7,000 to 9,500 distinct CDR3 sequences, 35% to 50% seen once, with about 95% in the top ten. V is TRBV10-1 and J is TRBJ2-1; D is perhaps TRBD1 (6 bases). The sequencing input was CD8+ T cells from the center of a lung tumor. The receptor was derived from a male donor with lung adenocarcinoma. The CD4 and CD8 labels of this study may be unreliable. The CDR3 DNA is TGCGCCAGCAGTGGTGGACAGATATACAATGAGCAGTTCTTC. The encoded protein is CASSGGQIYNEQFF.